This TCR beta chain is from a study of quantifying T cell responses using KT2 cells (dated by TCRdb to the late 2010s). For context, the study as a whole: RNA was DNase-treated and reverse transcribed with TCR alpha and beta constant-region primers, mostly using SuperScript III. Under optimum conditions, the T4 ligation step was estimated to exceed 9% efficiency. To avoid over-amplification, PCR2 was carried out as a SYBR Green qPCR and halted once a predetermined fluorescence threshold was reached.

Paper-wide results and their limitations: Detection of KT2 sequences showed saturation at very high KT2 spike-in numbers. No side-by-side comparison of the pipeline with other TCR sequencing techniques was included in the study. A linear scaling of KT2 alpha and beta sequence counts with input KT2 cell number was observed over several orders of magnitude. Even at the lowest spike-in tested, roughly one KT2 cell per 100,000 PBMC, KT2 sequences were still detected.

Receptors were amplified or captured by UMI-ligation and nested PCR. T4 RNA ligase 1 was used to ligate a single-stranded oligonucleotide containing the Illumina SP2 sequence and a UMI to the 3' end of the cDNA. PCR1 consisted of approximately 4 cycles (98 degrees C 15 s, 69 degrees C 30 s, 72 degrees C 40 s), and for the beta primer an equimolar mix of RC1.1 and RC1.2 was used to cover TRBC1 and TRBC2. Starting at PCR2, the TCR alpha and beta chains were handled separately, and sample indices and Illumina adaptors were added. Placed after an 8-base spacer, the UMI was made up of 12 random nucleotides arranged as two hexamers with a spacer between them. Libraries were sequenced on an Illumina MiSeq with v2 2x251 paired-end chemistry, typically 12 samples per run. To increase diversity, roughly 5-7% PhiX DNA was added to each sequencing library. The original methods were these. bcl2fastq converted raw reads to FASTQ, and Demultiplexor demultiplexed the reads by dual indices. V and J genes were assigned by Decombinator through tag matching, with a single base-pair mismatch being allowed. Collapsinator used UMIs to correct both sequencing errors and frequency errors arising from PCR heterogeneity. Decombinator identifiers were converted to nucleotide sequence by CDR3Translator, the sequences were translated to amino acids, and CDR3 was extracted using C- and N-terminal motifs. Each distinct KT2 TCR was counted as one cluster of KT2 sequences that shared a single unique molecular identifier. TCRdb took the public reads, trimmed them with fastp at Q25, ran MiXCR for clone calling and kept in-frame beta chains. When rows share a CDR3 protein, they turn into one entry using the most common DNA and genes. TCRdb assigned the V and J calls; the authors' analysis was not used. This sample comprises tens of thousands of distinct CDR3 sequences, around a tenth of them detected only once. More than 9% of the sample is taken by the ten largest.

This clonotype was counted at least ten times. Its antigen has not been determined. One junction end disagrees with the germline gene, perhaps due to a read error. To test the sensitivity and accuracy of the pipeline, known numbers of KT2, a T cell clone whose TCR had already been sequenced, were spiked into unfractionated PBMC. A range of KT2-to-PBMC ratios was generated by mixing KT2 cells with a fixed number of PBMC. From its cysteine to its phenylalanine, the CDR3 spans 15 amino acids. Only the CDR3 DNA is retained, 45 bases long and in frame from the first base. Per the germline V gene, SNHLY is the CDR1 and FYNNEI is the CDR2.

This clonotype was obtained from a human donor. This receptor chain uses TRBV2 and TRBJ2-5; TRBD1 is perhaps the D gene, given 5 matching bases. The sample was PBMCs spiked with cells of the T cell clone KT2. The base sequence is TGTGCCAGCAGCCGCCTAGGGGCTGATGGAGAGACCCAGCACTTC. This is translated as CASSRLGADGETQHF.